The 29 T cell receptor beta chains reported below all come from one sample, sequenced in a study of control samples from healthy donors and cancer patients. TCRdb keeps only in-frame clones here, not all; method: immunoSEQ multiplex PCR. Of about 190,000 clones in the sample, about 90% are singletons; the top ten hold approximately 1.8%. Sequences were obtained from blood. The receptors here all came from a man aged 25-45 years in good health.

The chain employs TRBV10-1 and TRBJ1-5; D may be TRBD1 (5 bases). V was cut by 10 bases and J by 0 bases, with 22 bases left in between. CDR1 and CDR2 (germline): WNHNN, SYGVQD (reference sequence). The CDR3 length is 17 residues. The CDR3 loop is CAIRRGSGAISNQPQHF. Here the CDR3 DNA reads TGCGCCATCCGGCGAGGAAGCGGGGCAATTAGCAATCAGCCCCAGCATTTT.

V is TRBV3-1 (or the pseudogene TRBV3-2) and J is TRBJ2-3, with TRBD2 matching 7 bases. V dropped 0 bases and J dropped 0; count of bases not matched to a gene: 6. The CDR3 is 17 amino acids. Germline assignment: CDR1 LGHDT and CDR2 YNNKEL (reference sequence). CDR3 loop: CASSQDLWRGSTDTQYF. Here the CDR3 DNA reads TGTGCCAGCAGCCAAGATCTTTGGCGGGGGAGCACAGATACGCAGTATTTT.

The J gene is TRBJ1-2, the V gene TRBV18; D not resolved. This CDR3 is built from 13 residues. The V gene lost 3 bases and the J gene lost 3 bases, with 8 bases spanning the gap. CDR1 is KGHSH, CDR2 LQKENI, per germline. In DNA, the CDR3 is TGTGCCAGCTCACCTGCACGGGACTATGGCTACACCTTC. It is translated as CASSPARDYGYTF.

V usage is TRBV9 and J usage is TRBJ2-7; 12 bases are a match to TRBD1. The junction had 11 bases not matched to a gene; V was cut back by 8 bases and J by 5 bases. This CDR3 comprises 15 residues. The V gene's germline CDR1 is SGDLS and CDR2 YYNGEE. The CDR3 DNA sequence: TGTGCCAGTCTCGGGGGGACAGGGGGCCTCCACGAGCAGTACTTC. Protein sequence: CASLGGTGGLHEQYF. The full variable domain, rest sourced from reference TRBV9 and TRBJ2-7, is DSGVTQTPKHLITATGQRVTLRCSPRSGDLSVYWYQQSLDQGLQFLIQYYNGEERAKGNILERFSAQQFPDLHSELNLSSLELGDSALYFCASLGGTGGLHEQYFGPGTRLTVT.

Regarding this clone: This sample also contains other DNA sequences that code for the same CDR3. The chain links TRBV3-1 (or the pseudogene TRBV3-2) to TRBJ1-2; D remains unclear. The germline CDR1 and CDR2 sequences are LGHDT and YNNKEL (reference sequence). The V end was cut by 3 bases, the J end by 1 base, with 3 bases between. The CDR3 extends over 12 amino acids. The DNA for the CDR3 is TGTGCCAGCAGCCAGAGTAACTATGGCTACACCTTC. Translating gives CASSQSNYGYTF.

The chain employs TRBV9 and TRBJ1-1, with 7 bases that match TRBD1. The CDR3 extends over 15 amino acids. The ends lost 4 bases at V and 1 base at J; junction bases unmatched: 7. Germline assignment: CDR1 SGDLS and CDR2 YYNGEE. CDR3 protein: CASSSKTGRNTEAFF. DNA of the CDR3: TGTGCCAGCAGCTCGAAGACAGGGCGGAACACTGAAGCTTTCTTT.

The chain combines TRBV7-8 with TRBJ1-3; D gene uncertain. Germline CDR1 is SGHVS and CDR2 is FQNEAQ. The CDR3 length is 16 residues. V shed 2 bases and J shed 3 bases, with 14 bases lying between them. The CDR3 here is CASSLPPWEGGNTIYF. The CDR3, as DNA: TGTGCCAGCAGCTTACCGCCCTGGGAAGGTGGAAACACCATATATTTT.

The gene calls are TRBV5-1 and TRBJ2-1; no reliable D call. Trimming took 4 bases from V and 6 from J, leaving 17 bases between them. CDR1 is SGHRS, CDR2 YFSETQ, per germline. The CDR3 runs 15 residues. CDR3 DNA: TGCGCCAGCAGCATGCAGTCGGCTATTTTCAATGAGCAGTTCTTC. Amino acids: CASSMQSAIFNEQFF. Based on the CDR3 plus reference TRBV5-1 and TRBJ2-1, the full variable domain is KAGVTQTPRYLIKTRGQQVTLSCSPISGHRSVSWYQQTPGQGLQFLFEYFSETQRNKGNFPGRFSGRQFSNSRSEMNVSTLELGDSALYLCASSMQSAIFNEQFFGPGTRLTVL.

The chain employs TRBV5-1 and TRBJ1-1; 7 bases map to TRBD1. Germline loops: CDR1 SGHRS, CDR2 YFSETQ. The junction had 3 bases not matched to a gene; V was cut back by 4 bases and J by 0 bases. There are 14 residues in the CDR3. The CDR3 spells CASSPGTVNTEAFF. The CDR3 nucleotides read TGCGCCAGCAGCCCCGGGACAGTGAACACTGAAGCTTTCTTT.

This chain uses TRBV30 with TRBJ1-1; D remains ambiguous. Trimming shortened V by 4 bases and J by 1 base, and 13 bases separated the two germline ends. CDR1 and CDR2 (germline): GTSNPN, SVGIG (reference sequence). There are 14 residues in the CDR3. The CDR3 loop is CAWTRGWGNTEAFF. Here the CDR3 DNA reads TGTGCCTGGACTCGAGGGTGGGGGAACACTGAAGCTTTCTTT.

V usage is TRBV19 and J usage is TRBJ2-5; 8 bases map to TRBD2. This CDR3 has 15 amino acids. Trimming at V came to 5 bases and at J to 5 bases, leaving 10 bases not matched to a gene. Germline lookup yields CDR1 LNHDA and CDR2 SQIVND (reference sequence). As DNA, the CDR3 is TGTGCCAGTAGTTGGGGAGCGGGGGCGGGGGAGACCCAGTACTTC. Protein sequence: CASSWGAGAGETQYF. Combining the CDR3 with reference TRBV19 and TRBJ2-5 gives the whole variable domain DGGITQSPKYLFRKEGQNVTLSCEQNLNHDAMYWYRQDPGQGLRLIYYSQIVNDFQKGDIAEGYSVSREKKESFPLTVTSAQKNPTAFYLCASSWGAGAGETQYFGPGTRLLVL.

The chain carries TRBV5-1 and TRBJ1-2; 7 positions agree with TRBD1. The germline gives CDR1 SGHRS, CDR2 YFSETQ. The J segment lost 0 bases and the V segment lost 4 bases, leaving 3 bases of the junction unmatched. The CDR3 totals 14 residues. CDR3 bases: TGCGCCAGCAGCCTCGGGACAGCTAACTATGGCTACACCTTC. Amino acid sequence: CASSLGTANYGYTF.

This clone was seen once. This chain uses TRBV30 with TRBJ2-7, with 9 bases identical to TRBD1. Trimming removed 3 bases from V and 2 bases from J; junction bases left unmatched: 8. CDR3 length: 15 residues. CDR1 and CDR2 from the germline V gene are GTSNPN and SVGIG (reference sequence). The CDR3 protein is CAWRTRDRVPYEQYF. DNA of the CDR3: TGTGCCTGGAGGACCCGGGACAGGGTACCCTACGAGCAGTACTTC.

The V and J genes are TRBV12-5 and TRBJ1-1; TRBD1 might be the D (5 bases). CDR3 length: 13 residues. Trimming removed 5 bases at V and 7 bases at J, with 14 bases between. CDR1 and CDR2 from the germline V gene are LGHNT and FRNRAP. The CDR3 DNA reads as TGTGCTAGTGGTCCGACCTGGGACCTTGAAGCTTTCTTT. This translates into CASGPTWDLEAFF.

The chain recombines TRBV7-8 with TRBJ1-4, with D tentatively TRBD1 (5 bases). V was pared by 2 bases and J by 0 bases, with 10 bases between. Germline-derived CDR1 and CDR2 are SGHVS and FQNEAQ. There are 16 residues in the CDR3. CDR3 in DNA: TGTGCCAGCAGCTTAAGTACAGGTGCAACTAATGAAAAACTGTTTTTT. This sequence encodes CASSLSTGATNEKLFF.

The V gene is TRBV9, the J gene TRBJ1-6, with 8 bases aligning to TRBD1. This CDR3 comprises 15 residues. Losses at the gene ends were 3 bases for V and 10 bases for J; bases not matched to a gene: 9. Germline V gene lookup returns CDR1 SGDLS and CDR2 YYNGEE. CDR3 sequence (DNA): TGTGCCAGCAGCGCAGGGGGCAGGGATCGCTCACCCCTCCACTTT. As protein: CASSAGGRDRSPLHF.

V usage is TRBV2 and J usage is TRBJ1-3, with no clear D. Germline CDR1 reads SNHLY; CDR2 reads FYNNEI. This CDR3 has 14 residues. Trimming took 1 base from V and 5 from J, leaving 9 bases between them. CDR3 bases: TGTGCCAGCAGTGAAGGTTGGTCCCGAAACACCATATATTTT. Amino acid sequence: CASSEGWSRNTIYF.

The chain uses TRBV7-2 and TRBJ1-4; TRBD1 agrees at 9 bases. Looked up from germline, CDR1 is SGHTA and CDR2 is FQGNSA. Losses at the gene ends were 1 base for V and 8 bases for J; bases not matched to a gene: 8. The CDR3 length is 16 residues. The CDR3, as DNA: TGTGCCAGCAGCTTAGGGTTTGGGACAGGGCGGGAAAAACTGTTTTTT. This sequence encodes CASSLGFGTGREKLFF. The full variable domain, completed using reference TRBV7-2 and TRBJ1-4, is GAGVSQSPSNKVTEKGKDVELRCDPISGHTALYWYRQSLGQGLEFLIYFQGNSAPDKSGLPSDRFSAERTGGSVSTLTIQRTQQEDSAVYLCASSLGFGTGREKLFFGSGTQLSVL.

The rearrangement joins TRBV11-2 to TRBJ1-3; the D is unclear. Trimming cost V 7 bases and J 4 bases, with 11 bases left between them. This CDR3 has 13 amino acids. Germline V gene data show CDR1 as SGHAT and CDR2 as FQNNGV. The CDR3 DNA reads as TGTGCCAGCACCAACAGTAGAGGAAACACCATATATTTT. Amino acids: CASTNSRGNTIYF.

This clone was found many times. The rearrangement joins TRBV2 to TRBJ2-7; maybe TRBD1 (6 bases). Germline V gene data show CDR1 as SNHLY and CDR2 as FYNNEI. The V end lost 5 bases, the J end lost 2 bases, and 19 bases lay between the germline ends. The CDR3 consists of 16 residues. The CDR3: CASSSPRDINTYEQYF. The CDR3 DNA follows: TGTGCCAGCAGTTCCCCCCGGGACATTAACACCTACGAGCAGTACTTC.

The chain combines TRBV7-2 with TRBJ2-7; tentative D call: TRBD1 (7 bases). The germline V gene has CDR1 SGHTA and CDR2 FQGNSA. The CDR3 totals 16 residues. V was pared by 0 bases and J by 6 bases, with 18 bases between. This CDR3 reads CASSLAVLAGGREQYF. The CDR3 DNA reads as TGTGCCAGCAGCTTAGCCGTGCTGGCAGGGGGGCGCGAGCAGTACTTC. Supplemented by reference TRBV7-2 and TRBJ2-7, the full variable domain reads GAGVSQSPSNKVTEKGKDVELRCDPISGHTALYWYRQSLGQGLEFLIYFQGNSAPDKSGLPSDRFSAERTGGSVSTLTIQRTQQEDSAVYLCASSLAVLAGGREQYFGPGTRLTVT.

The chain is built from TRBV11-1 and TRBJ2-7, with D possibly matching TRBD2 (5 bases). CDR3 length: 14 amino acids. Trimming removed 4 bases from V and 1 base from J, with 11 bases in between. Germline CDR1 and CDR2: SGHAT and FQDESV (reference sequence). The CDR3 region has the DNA TGTGCCAGCAGCTCGCGGACTGAATCCTACGAGCAGTACTTC. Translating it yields CASSSRTESYEQYF.

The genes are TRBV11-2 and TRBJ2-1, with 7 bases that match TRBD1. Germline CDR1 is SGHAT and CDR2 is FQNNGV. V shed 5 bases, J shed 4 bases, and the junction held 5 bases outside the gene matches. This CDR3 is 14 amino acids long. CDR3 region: CASSRQGAYNEQFF. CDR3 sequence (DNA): TGTGCCAGCAGCCGACAGGGTGCTTACAATGAGCAGTTCTTC.

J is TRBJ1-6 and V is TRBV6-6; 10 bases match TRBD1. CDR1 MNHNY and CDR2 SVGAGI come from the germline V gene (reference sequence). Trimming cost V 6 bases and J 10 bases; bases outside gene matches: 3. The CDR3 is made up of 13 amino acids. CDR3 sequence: CASSPGQGSPLHF. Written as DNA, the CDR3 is TGTGCCAGCAGCCCGGGACAGGGGTCACCCCTCCACTTT.

In DNA form, the CDR3 reads TGTGCCAGCAGTCCCCACAGGGGGCGAAATGACAATGAGCAGTTCTTC. Translated, it gives CASSPHRGRNDNEQFF. The rearrangement uses TRBV27 and TRBJ2-1, with TRBD1 matching 9 bases. J lost 5 bases, V lost 5 bases, and 10 bases had no gene match. The germline V gene has CDR1 MNHEY and CDR2 SMNVEV (reference sequence). The CDR3 extends over 16 amino acids.

In DNA form, the CDR3 reads TGTGCCAGCAGTTTGGGGTACAATGAGCAGTTCTTC. It yields the protein CASSLGYNEQFF. The chain recombines TRBV28 with TRBJ2-1; no firm D call. The CDR3 has 12 amino acids. V was cut by 3 bases and J by 4 bases, with 4 bases left in between. Germline values: CDR1 MDHEN, CDR2 SYDVKM.

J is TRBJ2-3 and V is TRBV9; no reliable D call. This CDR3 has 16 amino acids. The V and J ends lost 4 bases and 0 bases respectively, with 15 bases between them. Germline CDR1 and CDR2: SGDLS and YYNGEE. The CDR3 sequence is CASSSNTRLSTDTQYF. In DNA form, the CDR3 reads TGTGCCAGCAGCTCTAACACAAGATTAAGCACAGATACGCAGTATTTT.

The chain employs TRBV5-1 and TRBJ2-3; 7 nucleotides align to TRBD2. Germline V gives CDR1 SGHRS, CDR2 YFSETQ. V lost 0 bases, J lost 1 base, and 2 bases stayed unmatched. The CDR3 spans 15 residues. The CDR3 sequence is CASSLDLAGTDTQYF. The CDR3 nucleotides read TGCGCCAGCAGCTTGGATCTAGCGGGCACAGATACGCAGTATTTT.

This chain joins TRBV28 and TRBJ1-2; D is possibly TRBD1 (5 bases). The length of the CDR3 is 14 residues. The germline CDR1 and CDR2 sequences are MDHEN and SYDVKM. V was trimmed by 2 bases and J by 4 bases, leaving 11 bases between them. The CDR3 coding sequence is TGTGCCAGCAGTTTAAGACAGCCGCCCTATGGCTACACCTTC. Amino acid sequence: CASSLRQPPYGYTF.